The T cell receptor (beta chain) described here comes from a study of T cell responses to AZD1222 COVID-19 vaccine. The wider study: It was second doses at about 4 or about 12 weeks that were pooled.

General study findings and limits: Only a handful of AZD1222 recipients, about six in all, had baseline seropositivity. There were mostly white British donors and more females than males, and clonal diversity was possibly underestimated.

The germline V gene has CDR1 WNHNN and CDR2 SYGVQD (reference sequence). The CDR3 is 13 amino acids. Trimming left V 6 bases short and J 5 bases short, with 13 bases between. About this clone itself: The antigen remains undetermined.

Only in-frame clones appear in the TCRdb table, and some are missing; sequencing was by immunoSEQ multiplex PCR. This sample has 100,000 to 150,000 clones, with over 80% found just once. The sequencing used peripheral blood, collected on day 0 of AZD1222 vaccination. The sequence derives from an adult in good health. This chain connects TRBV10-1 to TRBJ1-1; possible D gene TRBD1, 6 bases. This chain's CDR3 is CASSCGGRTEAFF. DNA for the CDR3: TGCGCCAGCAGCTGTGGGGGGCGGACTGAAGCTTTCTTT.